Following are 15 T cell receptor beta chains from one sample sequenced in a study of blood T cell repertoires in COVID-19. Produced via immunoSEQ multiplex PCR; TCRdb's table is partial and in-frame only. Counted here are about 150,000 clones, about 80% occurring once; the ten biggest clones make up about 12%. The sample consisted of peripheral blood. These receptors were collected from a woman aged 60-70 years with COVID-19, enrolled during active disease.

The chain carries TRBV5-4 and TRBJ2-5; D possibly corresponds to TRBD1 (6 bases). Germline-derived CDR1 and CDR2 are SGHNT and YYREEE (reference sequence). Trimming left V 4 bases short and J 4 bases short, with 17 bases between. This CDR3 is 15 amino acids long. CDR3 nucleotide sequence: TGTGCCAGCAGCCAGAGGAATCTAGGGGGAGAGACCCAGTACTTC. Protein sequence: CASSQRNLGGETQYF.

This clone was picked up one time. The chain joins TRBV11-2 to TRBJ2-1; 10 bases fit TRBD2. There are 15 residues in the CDR3. Germline V gene data show CDR1 as SGHAT and CDR2 as FQNNGV. Germline trimming cut 4 bases from V and 9 bases from J; bases unmatched to any gene: 9. In DNA, the CDR3 is TGTGCCAGCAGCTGGGGACTTACTAGCGGGGTTGAGCAGTTCTTC. This encodes CASSWGLTSGVEQFF.

V and J are TRBV5-8 and TRBJ1-6, with TRBD1 matching 8 bases. The CDR3 totals 15 residues. The V gene's germline CDR1 is SGHTS and CDR2 YDEGEE. The J segment lost 10 bases and the V segment lost 4 bases, leaving 10 bases of the junction unmatched. The DNA for the CDR3 is TGTGCCAGCAGCCCGGAGCAGGGGGCTCACTCACCCCTCCACTTT. This codes for CASSPEQGAHSPLHF.

The V and J genes are TRBV18 and TRBJ1-2, with 9 bases matching TRBD1. The CDR3 sequence is 16 residues long. Trimming removed 3 bases from V and 7 bases from J; junction bases left unmatched: 12. CDR1 KGHSH and CDR2 LQKENI come from the germline V gene. This CDR3 reads CASSPSVGGTGSGYTF. CDR3 nucleotide sequence: TGTGCCAGCTCACCCTCTGTAGGAGGGACAGGGAGTGGCTACACCTTC.

The sample holds a few counts of this clone. The rearrangement joins TRBV15 to TRBJ1-2; 7 bases are a match to TRBD1. The CDR3 contains 15 residues. The V segment lost 2 bases and the J segment 2 bases; nucleotides outside the gene matches: 5. CDR1 is LNHNV and CDR2 is YYDKDF in the germline V gene (reference sequence). CDR3 sequence reads: CATSRLIGGNYGYTF. CDR3 DNA sequence: TGTGCCACCAGCAGACTAATAGGGGGCAACTATGGCTACACCTTC.

The J gene is TRBJ1-1, the V gene TRBV5-6, with D tentatively TRBD1 (5 bases). V lost 6 bases and J 5 bases, leaving 20 bases between the germline ends. The CDR3 contains 15 residues. Germline V CDR1 and CDR2: SGHDT, YYEEEE. The chain's CDR3 is CASNAGGIGGTEAFF. DNA for the CDR3: TGTGCCAGCAACGCGGGGGGAATCGGGGGAACTGAAGCTTTCTTT.

This clone was recorded a few times. The chain recombines TRBV7-3 with TRBJ1-1; possible D gene TRBD1, 6 bases. Trimming took 5 bases from V and 1 from J, leaving 8 bases between them. The CDR3 covers 13 residues. Germline V lookup: CDR1 SGHTA, CDR2 FQGTGA. The CDR3 DNA reads as TGTGCCAGCAGCCCACAGGGGAACACTGAAGCTTTCTTT. Its translation is CASSPQGNTEAFF.

The rearrangement joins TRBV10-1 to TRBJ2-1; TRBD1 matches at 11 bases. Germline loops: CDR1 WNHNN, CDR2 SYGVQD (reference sequence). This CDR3 has 16 amino acids. Trimming took 2 bases from V and 4 from J; bases not matched to a gene: 4. CDR3 protein: CASSEGDRGTYNEQFF. Here the CDR3 DNA reads TGCGCCAGCAGTGAGGGGGACAGGGGGACTTACAATGAGCAGTTCTTC.

The J gene is TRBJ2-7, the V gene TRBV10-3; TRBD1 aligns across 10 bases. The germline gives CDR1 ENHRY, CDR2 SYGVKD. This CDR3 has 13 residues. V shed 6 bases, J shed 5 bases, and the junction held 4 bases outside the gene matches. The CDR3 DNA is TGTGCCATCAGGGGACAGGGGACCGACGAGCAGTACGTC. It is translated as CAIRGQGTDEQYV.

The chain couples TRBV7-3 to TRBJ1-2; 12 bases are a match to TRBD1. The V segment lost 5 bases and the J segment 8 bases; nucleotides outside the gene matches: 9. Germline CDR1 and CDR2: SGHTA and FQGTGA. This CDR3 is 15 amino acids long. The CDR3 is CASSMGTGGADGYTF. The CDR3 nucleotides are TGTGCCAGCAGCATGGGGACAGGGGGCGCGGACGGCTACACCTTC.

J is TRBJ2-3 and V is TRBV6-1, with 7 bases lining up with TRBD2. The germline gives CDR1 MNHNS, CDR2 SASEGT. V was pared by 3 bases and J by 0 bases, with 0 bases of the junction left unmatched. CDR3 size: 14 residues. CDR3 DNA: TGTGCCAGCAGTGATAGCGGGAGCACAGATACGCAGTATTTT. This sequence encodes CASSDSGSTDTQYF.

The CDR3 loop reads CASTKRSSYNEQFF. Here the CDR3 DNA reads TGTGCCAGCACGAAGCGGAGCTCCTACAATGAGCAGTTCTTC. J is TRBJ2-1 and V is TRBV27; the D gene is possibly TRBD2 (5 bases). Trimming removed 7 bases from V and 0 bases from J, with 10 bases in between. The CDR3 runs to 14 residues. The V gene's germline CDR1 is MNHEY and CDR2 SMNVEV (reference sequence).

This chain joins TRBV10-3 and TRBJ1-2, with D unclear. This CDR3 has 13 residues. With 0 bases removed from V and 6 bases from J, the gap between germline ends came to 8 bases. Germline V gene data show CDR1 as ENHRY and CDR2 as SYGVKD. The CDR3 spells CAISESTSHGYTF. CDR3 coding DNA: TGTGCCATCAGTGAGTCGACAAGCCATGGCTACACCTTC.

V is TRBV6-4 and J is TRBJ2-1; D unresolved. The CDR3 loop spans 13 amino acids. The germline V gene has CDR1 MRHNA and CDR2 SNTAGT. V was shortened by 3 bases and J by 1 base, with 4 bases between the two germline ends. The CDR3 region has the DNA TGTGCCAGCAGTGATAGTTCCTACAATGAGCAGTTCTTC. Translation gives CASSDSSYNEQFF.

The chain couples TRBV9 to TRBJ1-4; 7 nucleotides match TRBD1. V shed 0 bases and J 7 bases; nucleotides not matched to a gene: 3. CDR1 SGDLS and CDR2 YYNGEE come from the germline V gene. The CDR3 is 14 residues long. CDR3 residues: CASSVGQGVEKLFF. CDR3 bases: TGTGCCAGCAGCGTAGGCCAGGGGGTTGAAAAACTGTTTTTT.